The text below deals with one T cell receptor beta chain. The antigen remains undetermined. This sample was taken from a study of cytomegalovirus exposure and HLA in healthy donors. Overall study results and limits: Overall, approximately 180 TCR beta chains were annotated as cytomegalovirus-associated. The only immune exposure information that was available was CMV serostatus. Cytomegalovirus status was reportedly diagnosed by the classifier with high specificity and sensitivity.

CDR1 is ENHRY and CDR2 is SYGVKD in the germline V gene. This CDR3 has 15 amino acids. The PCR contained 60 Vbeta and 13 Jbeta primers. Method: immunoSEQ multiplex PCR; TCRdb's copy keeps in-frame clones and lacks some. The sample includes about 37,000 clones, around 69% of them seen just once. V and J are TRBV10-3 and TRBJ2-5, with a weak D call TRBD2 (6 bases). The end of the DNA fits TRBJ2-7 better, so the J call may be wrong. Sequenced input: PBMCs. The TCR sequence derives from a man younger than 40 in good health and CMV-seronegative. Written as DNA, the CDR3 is TGTGCCATCTTTAACCCGGGACTGGCAACCTACGAGCAGTACTTC. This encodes CAIFNPGLATYEQYF.